A selection of T cell receptor beta chains follows, all from one sample in a study of cytotoxic CD8 clonotypes in ibrutinib-treated CLL. Clones were sequenced by immunoSEQ multiplex PCR, and TCRdb holds only the in-frame ones, with some missing. The top ten clones hold roughly 2% of a sample with 100,000 to 150,000 clones, approximately 85% of them seen once. This sample comprised PBMCs, obtained after 24 months of ibrutinib treatment. All receptors derive from a human donor with chronic lymphocytic leukemia. Both conserved end residues are part of each CDR3. Fields, in order: V gene, J gene, clone size, D gene, CDR3 DNA, CDR3 protein. A D gene is named only where the DNA matches it firmly. Expanded clones get a size class; other rows say once, few or many, or leave the size out.

V: TRBV4-1; J: TRBJ2-7; size: .; D: TRBD2; DNA: TGCGCCAGCAGCCAAGGGGGCGGGAGACCCTACGAGCAGTACTTC; CDR3: CASSQGGGRPYEQYF
V: TRBV5-6; J: TRBJ2-6; size: .; D: TRBD1; DNA: TGTGCCAGCAGCACCGACAGGGCTCTCTCTGGGGCCAACGTCCTGACTTTC; CDR3: CASSTDRALSGANVLTF
V: TRBV21-1; J: TRBJ2-7; size: .; D: .; DNA: TGTGCCAGCAGCAAAGAGAGGACAGGGGAAAACGGCGAGCAGTACTTC; CDR3: CASSKERTGENGEQYF
V: TRBV18; J: TRBJ2-3; size: once; D: TRBD1; DNA: TGTGCCAGCTCACTAACGGGACAGGGGTTCGCGCAGTATTTT; CDR3: CASSLTGQGFAQYF
V: TRBV25-1; J: TRBJ2-5; size: .; D: TRBD1; DNA: TGTGCCAGCGCGGGAGGGACAGGGGGCGAGACCCAGTACTTC; CDR3: CASAGGTGGETQYF
V: TRBV27; J: TRBJ1-5; size: once; D: .; DNA: TGTGCCAGCATGAAATTTTGGAATAGCAATCAGCCCCAGCATTTT; CDR3: CASMKFWNSNQPQHF
V: TRBV5-1; J: TRBJ1-2; size: once; D: .; DNA: TGCGCCAGCAGCTTGGCCGCGGAAAGCTATGGCTACACCTTC; CDR3: CASSLAAESYGYTF
V: TRBV5-1; J: TRBJ2-1; size: .; D: .; DNA: TGCGCCAGCAGCTTGGTTGCGACAGCGTACAATGAGCAGTTCTTC; CDR3: CASSLVATAYNEQFF
V: TRBV7-9; J: TRBJ1-1; size: .; D: .; DNA: TGTGCCAGCAGCTCCGGCGCCCCAGGGGCTTTCTTT; CDR3: CASSSGAPGAFF
V: TRBV6-6; J: TRBJ1-5; size: few; D: .; DNA: TGTGCCAGCAGTTACGAGGGGTATAGCAATCAGCCCCAGCATTTT; CDR3: CASSYEGYSNQPQHF
V: TRBV6-5; J: TRBJ1-1; size: .; D: TRBD1; DNA: TGTGCCAGCAGTCGGGACAGGAGAAATGAAGCTTTCTTT; CDR3: CASSRDRRNEAFF
V: TRBV6-5; J: TRBJ1-1; size: .; D: .; DNA: TGTGCCAGCAGTTGGGCGAACACTGAAGCTTTCTTT; CDR3: CASSWANTEAFF
V: TRBV6-5; J: TRBJ1-5; size: once; D: TRBD1; DNA: TGTGCCAGCAGTTACGGGGGACAGGGCAGCCAGCCCCAGCATTTT; CDR3: CASSYGGQGSQPQHF
V: TRBV2; J: TRBJ2-2; size: .; D: TRBD1; DNA: TGTGCCAGCAGTGGACAGGGGTGGGGCACCGGGGAGCTGTTTTTT; CDR3: CASSGQGWGTGELFF
V: TRBV7-2; J: TRBJ1-5; size: .; D: .; DNA: TGTGCCAGCAGCTTAGGCTGGAATCAGCCCCAGCATTTT; CDR3: CASSLGWNQPQHF
V: TRBV18; J: TRBJ1-6; size: .; D: TRBD1; DNA: TGTGCCAGCTCACCTACCACAGGGGGAAACTCACCCCTCCACTTT; CDR3: CASSPTTGGNSPLHF
V: TRBV2; J: TRBJ2-6; size: .; D: .; DNA: TGTGCCAGCAGTTTACAGGGCTCTGGGGCCAACGTCCTGACTTTC; CDR3: CASSLQGSGANVLTF
V: TRBV19; J: TRBJ1-2; size: .; D: TRBD1; DNA: TGTGCCAGTATCCCCCGGGACAGGGGGTATGGCTACACCTTC; CDR3: CASIPRDRGYGYTF
V: TRBV5-5; J: TRBJ2-7; size: .; D: .; DNA: TGTGCCAGCAGCTTGGTTGCTGGCTCCTACGAGCAGTACTTC; CDR3: CASSLVAGSYEQYF
V: TRBV19; J: TRBJ2-5; size: .; D: .; DNA: TGTGCCAGTAGTAGCCAGACCCATCAAGAGACCCAGTACTTC; CDR3: CASSSQTHQETQYF
V: TRBV10-3; J: TRBJ1-1; size: .; D: .; DNA: TGTGCCACTCGGGGTCAAAGCGGGAACACTGAAGCTTTCTTT; CDR3: CATRGQSGNTEAFF
V: TRBV6-5; J: TRBJ1-4; size: .; D: TRBD1; DNA: TGTGCCAGCAGGCCCGACAGGGTTGGTAATGAAAAACTGTTTTTT; CDR3: CASRPDRVGNEKLFF
V: TRBV7-9; J: TRBJ1-1; size: few; D: .; DNA: TGTGCCAGCAGCTTTGATTCCAGGAACACTGAAGCTTTCTTT; CDR3: CASSFDSRNTEAFF
V: TRBV7-3; J: TRBJ1-1; size: .; D: .; DNA: TGTGCCAGCAGCTTAAACGGGCAGTCTGAAGCTTTCTTT; CDR3: CASSLNGQSEAFF
V: TRBV19; J: TRBJ1-6; size: .; D: .; DNA: TGTGCCAGTACCGTTACTGGGACGGGGTCACCCCTCCACTTT; CDR3: CASTVTGTGSPLHF
V: TRBV9; J: TRBJ2-1; size: once; D: .; DNA: TGTGCCAGCAGCGTAGTAAAGGGTGAGCAGTTCTTC; CDR3: CASSVVKGEQFF
V: TRBV7-2; J: TRBJ2-2; size: few; D: .; DNA: TGTGCCAGCAGCAGGCCTGTGACCGGGGAGCTGTTTTTT; CDR3: CASSRPVTGELFF
V: TRBV15; J: TRBJ2-1; size: .; D: TRBD1; DNA: TGTGCCACCAGCAGCTTTCAGGGGGCTAGGGATGAGCAGTTCTTC; CDR3: CATSSFQGARDEQFF
V: TRBV19; J: TRBJ1-2; size: .; D: .; DNA: TGTGCCAGTACCGCCGACAGGGGCTACACCTTC; CDR3: CASTADRGYTF
V: TRBV2; J: TRBJ2-5; size: .; D: TRBD1; DNA: TGTGCCAGCAACGGGGACAGGGAGACCCAGTACTTC; CDR3: CASNGDRETQYF
V: TRBV28; J: TRBJ2-7; size: .; D: .; DNA: TGTGCCAGCAGAGGCCGCTCCTACGAGCAGTACTTC; CDR3: CASRGRSYEQYF
V: TRBV10-3; J: TRBJ1-2; size: .; D: .; DNA: TGTGCCATCAGTGAGAGGGCAGCCTCCTATGGCTACACCTTC; CDR3: CAISERAASYGYTF
V: TRBV28; J: TRBJ1-1; size: .; D: .; DNA: TGTGCCAGCCCCAAACCGGGAAGGGACACTGAAGCTTTCTTT; CDR3: CASPKPGRDTEAFF
V: TRBV19; J: TRBJ1-5; size: .; D: .; DNA: TGTGCCACAAAATTCACGTGGGCAAACGAAGTTCGGCCCCAGCATTTT; CDR3: CATKFTWANEVRPQHF
V: TRBV19; J: TRBJ2-1; size: .; D: .; DNA: TGTGCCACCGGACTAATAGGTGAGCAGTTCTTC; CDR3: CATGLIGEQFF
V: TRBV7-3; J: TRBJ2-2; size: few; D: TRBD2; DNA: TGTGCCAGCAGACCTACCGGGACTAGCGGGGGAGCCGGGGAGCTGTTTTTT; CDR3: CASRPTGTSGGAGELFF
V: TRBV9; J: TRBJ1-1; size: .; D: .; DNA: TGTGCCAGCAGCGGACATCTTAACACTGAAGCTTTCTTT; CDR3: CASSGHLNTEAFF
V: TRBV7-2; J: TRBJ1-4; size: .; D: .; DNA: TGTGCCAGCAGCTCATACCGGGATTCAGGTGAAAAACTGTTTTTT; CDR3: CASSSYRDSGEKLFF
V: TRBV12-5; J: TRBJ2-7; size: .; D: .; DNA: TGTGCTAGTGGTTTCGGTGTAAGGCAGTACTTC; CDR3: CASGFGVRQYF
V: TRBV27; J: TRBJ1-5; size: .; D: .; DNA: TGTGCCAGCAGTTTATCGTCGGGAGTTGGCAATCAGCCCCAGCATTTT; CDR3: CASSLSSGVGNQPQHF
V: TRBV4-2; J: TRBJ1-6; size: .; D: .; DNA: TGTGCCAGCAGCCAAGAGGGGGGGGCTGGGAATTCACCCCTCCACTTT; CDR3: CASSQEGGAGNSPLHF
V: TRBV27; J: TRBJ2-3; size: few; D: .; DNA: TGTGCCAGCAGACGGAGATGGGGAGGCACAGATACGCAGTATTTT; CDR3: CASRRRWGGTDTQYF
V: TRBV10-2; J: TRBJ1-4; size: .; D: TRBD1; DNA: TGCGCCAGCAGTGAGGGACAGGGACCCGCAACTAATGAAAAACTGTTTTTT; CDR3: CASSEGQGPATNEKLFF
V: TRBV28; J: TRBJ1-2; size: few; D: .; DNA: TGTGCCAGCGGCAGCTATGGCTACACCTTC; CDR3: CASGSYGYTF
V: TRBV11-3; J: TRBJ1-1; size: .; D: .; DNA: TGTGCCAGCAGCCCACTCCGGGCGGGTGGCAGGTTGAACACTGAAGCTTTCTTT; CDR3: CASSPLRAGGRLNTEAFF
V: TRBV7-9; J: TRBJ2-1; size: .; D: TRBD1; DNA: TGTGCCAGCAGCTCCGGGACAGGGTCTTACAATGAGCAGTTCTTC; CDR3: CASSSGTGSYNEQFF
V: TRBV7-9; J: TRBJ2-3; size: few; D: .; DNA: TGTGCCAGCACCCGACCCGGTCGGACCACAGATACGCAGTATTTT; CDR3: CASTRPGRTTDTQYF